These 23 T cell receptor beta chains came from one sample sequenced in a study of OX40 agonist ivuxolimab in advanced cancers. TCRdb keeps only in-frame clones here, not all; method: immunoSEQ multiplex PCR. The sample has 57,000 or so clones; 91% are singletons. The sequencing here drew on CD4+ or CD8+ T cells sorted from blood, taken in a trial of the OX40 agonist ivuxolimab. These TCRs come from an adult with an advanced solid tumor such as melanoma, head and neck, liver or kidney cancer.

Here the CDR3 DNA reads TGTGCCAGCAGCTTAACTAGCGGGGGCACAGATACGCAGTATTTT. This encodes CASSLTSGGTDTQYF. This rearrangement joins TRBV7-2 to TRBJ2-3; 10 bases match TRBD2. Germline lookup yields CDR1 SGHTA and CDR2 FQGNSA. The CDR3 is 15 amino acids. V gave up 2 bases and J gave up 1 base; unmatched junction bases: 0.

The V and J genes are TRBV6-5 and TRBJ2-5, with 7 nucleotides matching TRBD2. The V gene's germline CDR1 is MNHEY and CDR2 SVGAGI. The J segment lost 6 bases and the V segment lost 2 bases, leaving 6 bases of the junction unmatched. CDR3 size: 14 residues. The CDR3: CASSYGGSRKTQYF. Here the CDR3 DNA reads TGTGCCAGCAGTTACGGCGGGAGTAGGAAGACCCAGTACTTC.

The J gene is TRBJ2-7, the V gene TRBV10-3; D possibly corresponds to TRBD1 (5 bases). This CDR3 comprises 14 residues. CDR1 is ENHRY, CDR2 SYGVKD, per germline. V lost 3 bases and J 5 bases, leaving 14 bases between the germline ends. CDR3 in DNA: TGTGCCATCAGTGACCCCCCAGGGCTCGACGAGCAGTACTTC. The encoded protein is CAISDPPGLDEQYF.

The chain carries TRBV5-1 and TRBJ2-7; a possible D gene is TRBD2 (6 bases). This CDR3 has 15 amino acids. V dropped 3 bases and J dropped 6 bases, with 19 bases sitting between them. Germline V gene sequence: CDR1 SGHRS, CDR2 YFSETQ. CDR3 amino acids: CASSSGTPRPPEQYF. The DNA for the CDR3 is TGCGCCAGCAGCTCCGGGACTCCTAGACCCCCCGAGCAGTACTTC.

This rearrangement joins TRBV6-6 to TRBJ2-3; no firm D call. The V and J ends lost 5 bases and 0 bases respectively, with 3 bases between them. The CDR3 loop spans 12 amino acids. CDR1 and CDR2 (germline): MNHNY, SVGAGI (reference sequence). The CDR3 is CASSASTDTQYF. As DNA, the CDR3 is TGTGCCAGCAGTGCTAGCACAGATACGCAGTATTTT.

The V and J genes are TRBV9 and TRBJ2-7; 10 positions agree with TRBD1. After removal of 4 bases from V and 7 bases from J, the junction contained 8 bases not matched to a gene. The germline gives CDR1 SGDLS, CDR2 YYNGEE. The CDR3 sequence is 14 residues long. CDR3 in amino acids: CASSPRTGGGEQYF. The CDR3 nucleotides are TGTGCCAGCAGCCCTAGGACAGGGGGAGGGGAGCAGTACTTC.

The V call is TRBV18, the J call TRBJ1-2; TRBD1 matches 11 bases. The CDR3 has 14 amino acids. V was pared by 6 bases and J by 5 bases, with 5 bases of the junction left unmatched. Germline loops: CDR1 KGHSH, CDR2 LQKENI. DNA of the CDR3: TGTGCCAGCTCGCCGGGACAGGGGGGATATGGCTACACCTTC. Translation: CASSPGQGGYGYTF. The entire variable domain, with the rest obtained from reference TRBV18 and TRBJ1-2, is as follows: NAGVMQNPRHLVRRRGQEARLRCSPMKGHSHVYWYRQLPEEGLKFMVYLQKENIIDESGMPKERFSAEFPKEGPSILRIQQVVRGDSAAYFCASSPGQGGYGYTFGSGTRLTVV.

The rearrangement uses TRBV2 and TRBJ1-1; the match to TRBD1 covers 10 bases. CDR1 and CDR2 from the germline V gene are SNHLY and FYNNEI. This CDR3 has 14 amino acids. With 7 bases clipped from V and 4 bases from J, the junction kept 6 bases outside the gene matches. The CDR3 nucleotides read TGTGCCAGCAACCCGGGACAGGGGCCCACTGAAGCTTTCTTT. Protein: CASNPGQGPTEAFF.

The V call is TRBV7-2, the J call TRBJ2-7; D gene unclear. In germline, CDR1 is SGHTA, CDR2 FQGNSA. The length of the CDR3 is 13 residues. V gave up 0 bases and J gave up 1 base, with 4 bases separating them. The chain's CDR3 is CASSLALSYEQYF. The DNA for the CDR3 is TGTGCCAGCAGCTTAGCGCTTTCCTACGAGCAGTACTTC.

CDR3 loop: CASNTRGQSLETQYF. The CDR3 bases are TGTGCCAGCAACACCCGGGGACAGTCCTTGGAGACCCAGTACTTC. The chain combines TRBV11-1 with TRBJ2-5, with 7 bases aligning to TRBD1. Germline V gene sequence: CDR1 SGHAT, CDR2 FQDESV (reference sequence). There are 15 residues in the CDR3. V gave up 7 bases and J gave up 5 bases; unmatched junction bases: 13.

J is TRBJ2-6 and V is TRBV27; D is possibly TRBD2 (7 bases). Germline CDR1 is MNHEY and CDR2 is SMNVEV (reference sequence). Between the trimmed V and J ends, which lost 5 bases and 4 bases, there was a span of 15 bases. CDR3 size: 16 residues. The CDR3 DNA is TGTGCCAGCAGTGCCCGGGGGGCGCCGGGGGCCAACGTCCTGACTTTC. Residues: CASSARGAPGANVLTF. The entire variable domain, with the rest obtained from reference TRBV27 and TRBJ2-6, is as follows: EAQVTQNPRYLITVTGKKLTVTCSQNMNHEYMSWYRQDPGLGLRQIYYSMNVEVTDKGDVPEGYKVSRKEKRNFPLILESPSPNQTSLYFCASSARGAPGANVLTFGAGSRLTVL.

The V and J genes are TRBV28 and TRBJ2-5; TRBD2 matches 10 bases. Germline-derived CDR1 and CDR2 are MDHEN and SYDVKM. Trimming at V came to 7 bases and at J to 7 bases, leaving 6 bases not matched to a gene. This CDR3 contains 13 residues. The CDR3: CASKPSGGGTQYF. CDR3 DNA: TGTGCCAGCAAGCCTAGCGGGGGTGGGACCCAGTACTTC.

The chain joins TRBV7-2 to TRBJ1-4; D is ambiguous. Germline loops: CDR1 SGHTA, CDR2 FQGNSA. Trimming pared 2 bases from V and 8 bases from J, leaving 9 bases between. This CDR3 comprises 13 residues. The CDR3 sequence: CASSLFAREKLFF. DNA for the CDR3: TGTGCCAGCAGCTTATTCGCCCGAGAAAAACTGTTTTTT.

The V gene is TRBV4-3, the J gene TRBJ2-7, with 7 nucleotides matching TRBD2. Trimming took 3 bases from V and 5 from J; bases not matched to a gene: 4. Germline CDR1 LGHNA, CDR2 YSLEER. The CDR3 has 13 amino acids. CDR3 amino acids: CASSHGLGNEQYF. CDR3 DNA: TGCGCCAGCAGCCACGGACTAGGGAACGAGCAGTACTTC.

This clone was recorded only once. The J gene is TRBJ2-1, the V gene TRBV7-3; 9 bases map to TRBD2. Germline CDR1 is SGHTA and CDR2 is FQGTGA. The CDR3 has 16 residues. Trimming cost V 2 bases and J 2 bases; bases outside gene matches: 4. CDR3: CASSLAGGRPYNEQFF. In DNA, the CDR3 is TGTGCCAGCAGCTTAGCGGGAGGGCGGCCCTACAATGAGCAGTTCTTC.

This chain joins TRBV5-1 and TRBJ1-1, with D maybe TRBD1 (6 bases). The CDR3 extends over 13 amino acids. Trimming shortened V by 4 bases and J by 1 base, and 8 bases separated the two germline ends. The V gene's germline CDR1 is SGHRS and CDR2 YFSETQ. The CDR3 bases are TGCGCCAGCAGCCAGGGACAGAACACTGAAGCTTTCTTT. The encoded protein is CASSQGQNTEAFF.

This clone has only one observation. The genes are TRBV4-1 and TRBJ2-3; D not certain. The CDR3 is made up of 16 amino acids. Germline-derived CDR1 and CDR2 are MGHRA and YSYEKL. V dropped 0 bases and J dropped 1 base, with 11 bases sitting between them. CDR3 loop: CASSQDVLRGTDTQYF. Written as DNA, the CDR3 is TGCGCCAGCAGCCAAGACGTACTCCGGGGCACAGATACGCAGTATTTT.

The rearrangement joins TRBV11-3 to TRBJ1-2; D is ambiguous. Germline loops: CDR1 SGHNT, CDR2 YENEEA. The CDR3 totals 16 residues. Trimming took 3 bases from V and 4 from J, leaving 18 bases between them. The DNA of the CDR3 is TGTGCCAGCAGCTTCCGAGACGGGGATCGCCCCTATGGCTACACCTTC. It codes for CASSFRDGDRPYGYTF. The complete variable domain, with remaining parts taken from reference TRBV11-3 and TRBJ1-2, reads EAGVVQSPRYKIIEKKQPVAFWCNPISGHNTLYWYLQNLGQGPELLIRYENEEAVDDSQLPKDRFSAERLKGVDSTLKIQPAELGDSAVYLCASSFRDGDRPYGYTFGSGTRLTVV.

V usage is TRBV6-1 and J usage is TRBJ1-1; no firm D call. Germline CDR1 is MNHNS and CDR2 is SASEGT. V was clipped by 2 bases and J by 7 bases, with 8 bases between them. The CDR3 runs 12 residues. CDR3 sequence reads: CASSESRIEAFF. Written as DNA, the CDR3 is TGTGCCAGCAGTGAATCTAGGATTGAAGCTTTCTTT.

CDR3 in amino acids: CASSEDGVQPQHF. Written as DNA, the CDR3 is TGTGCCAGCAGTGAAGATGGGGTCCAGCCCCAGCATTTT. The chain has TRBV6-1 and TRBJ1-5; D remains ambiguous. Trimming pared 1 base from V and 7 bases from J, leaving 8 bases between. The CDR3 has 13 amino acids. In germline, CDR1 is MNHNS, CDR2 SASEGT.

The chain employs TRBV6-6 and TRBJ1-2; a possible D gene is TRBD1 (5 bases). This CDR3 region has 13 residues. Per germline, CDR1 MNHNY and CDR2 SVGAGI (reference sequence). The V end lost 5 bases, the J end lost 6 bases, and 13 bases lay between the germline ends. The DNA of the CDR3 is TGTGCCAGCAGTCACCAGGGCGGCCATGGCTACACCTTC. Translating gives CASSHQGGHGYTF.

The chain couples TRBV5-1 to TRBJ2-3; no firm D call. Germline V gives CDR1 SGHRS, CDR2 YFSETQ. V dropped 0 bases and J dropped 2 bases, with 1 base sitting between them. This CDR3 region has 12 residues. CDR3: CASSLDTDTQYF. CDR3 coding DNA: TGCGCCAGCAGCTTGGACACAGATACGCAGTATTTT.

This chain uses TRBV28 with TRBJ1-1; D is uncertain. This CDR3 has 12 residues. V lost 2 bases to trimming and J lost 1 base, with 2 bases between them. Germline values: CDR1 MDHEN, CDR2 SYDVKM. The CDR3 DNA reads TGTGCCAGCAGTTTACAGAACACTGAAGCTTTCTTT. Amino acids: CASSLQNTEAFF.